A selection of T cell receptor beta chains follows, all from one sample in a study of OX40 agonist ivuxolimab in advanced cancers. Some clones are missing from TCRdb's copy, which holds only in-frame ones; the method was immunoSEQ multiplex PCR. Of about 62,000 clones in the sample, around 82% were seen once. Here the sequenced sample was CD4+ or CD8+ T cells sorted from blood, taken in a trial of the OX40 agonist ivuxolimab. The receptors stem from an adult with an advanced solid tumor such as melanoma, head and neck, liver or kidney cancer. CDR3s include the opening cysteine and the closing phenylalanine or tryptophan. A D gene is named only where the DNA matches it firmly. The size entry is marked missing in some rows and otherwise reads once, few, many or a size class.

size,V,J,D,CDR3,DNA
-,TRBV10-3,TRBJ2-7,-,CAISESIGPGGNEQYF,TGTGCCATCAGTGAGTCGATAGGGCCAGGAGGCAACGAGCAGTACTTC
few,TRBV2,TRBJ2-5,-,CASSEEGLRETQYF,TGTGCCAGCAGTGAAGAGGGGTTGAGAGAGACCCAGTACTTC
-,TRBV7-8,TRBJ2-5,-,CASSPILGAQQGETQYF,TGTGCCAGCAGCCCCATTTTGGGGGCCCAGCAAGGGGAGACCCAGTACTTC
-,TRBV4-3,TRBJ2-2,-,CASSQDTLALGSNTGELFF,TGCGCCAGCAGCCAGGACACTCTAGCGTTGGGCTCGAACACCGGGGAGCTGTTTTTT
-,TRBV5-1,TRBJ1-1,-,CASQISKDTEAFF,TGCGCCAGCCAGATCTCCAAGGACACTGAAGCTTTCTTT
-,TRBV10-3,TRBJ1-2,-,CAISESLEKGYGYTF,TGTGCCATCAGTGAGTCCCTGGAAAAGGGCTATGGCTACACCTTC
-,TRBV18,TRBJ2-2,-,CASSPRGRGELFF,TGTGCCAGCTCACCACGGGGGCGCGGGGAGCTGTTTTTT
-,TRBV9,TRBJ2-1,TRBD1,CASSVYQGQGGTEQFF,TGTGCCAGCAGCGTATACCAGGGACAGGGGGGAACTGAGCAGTTCTTC
-,TRBV10-1,TRBJ2-7,TRBD2,CAKRLAGCYEQYF,TGCGCCAAAAGACTAGCGGGGTGCTACGAGCAGTACTTC
few,TRBV7-6,TRBJ1-2,-,CASSLDGDNYGYTF,TGTGCCAGCAGCTTAGATGGAGATAACTATGGCTACACCTTC
-,TRBV11-2,TRBJ2-2,-,CASSLEPGNTGELFF,TGTGCCAGCAGCTTAGAGCCAGGGAACACCGGGGAGCTGTTTTTT
-,TRBV2,TRBJ2-1,-,CASSEVWGSYNEQFF,TGTGCCAGCAGTGAAGTCTGGGGTTCCTACAATGAGCAGTTCTTC
-,TRBV5-1,TRBJ2-2,TRBD2,CASSLEGLLGSSGELFF,TGCGCCAGCAGCTTGGAGGGACTACTTGGTTCGAGCGGGGAGCTGTTTTTT
-,TRBV5-1,TRBJ2-2,-,CASSFAGTGELFF,TGCGCCAGCAGCTTCGCAGGGACCGGGGAGCTGTTTTTT
few,TRBV19,TRBJ1-6,-,CASSIDGIRRNSPLHF,TGTGCCAGTAGTATAGACGGGATAAGGCGTAATTCACCCCTCCACTTT
-,TRBV7-9,TRBJ1-4,-,CASRGNPASEKLFF,TGTGCCAGCAGGGGTAACCCGGCGTCTGAAAAACTGTTTTTT
once,TRBV6-5,TRBJ1-2,-,CASPRQGSGGYTF,TGTGCCAGCCCCCGCCAGGGGAGCGGAGGCTACACCTTC
-,TRBV18,TRBJ2-1,TRBD2,CASSPPGTSGGSPFF,TGTGCCAGCTCACCACCCGGGACTAGCGGGGGCTCCCCGTTCTTC
-,TRBV9,TRBJ2-5,TRBD1,CASSVGQGQETQYF,TGTGCCAGCAGCGTCGGACAGGGTCAAGAGACCCAGTACTTC
-,TRBV27,TRBJ2-3,-,CASSRVGSTDTQYF,TGTGCCAGCAGTCGGGTCGGGAGCACAGATACGCAGTATTTT
-,TRBV7-9,TRBJ2-2,-,CASSSGTNTGELFF,TGTGCCAGCAGCTCCGGGACGAACACCGGGGAGCTGTTTTTT
-,TRBV6-1,TRBJ2-1,-,CASSPWGMVEQFF,TGTGCCAGCAGTCCTTGGGGGATGGTTGAGCAGTTCTTC
few,TRBV18,TRBJ1-4,-,CASSPPTEVEKLFF,TGTGCCAGCTCACCACCTACAGAGGTGGAAAAACTGTTTTTT
few,TRBV15,TRBJ1-5,TRBD1,CATSRDVQGDQPQHF,TGTGCCACCAGCAGAGATGTGCAGGGGGATCAGCCCCAGCATTTT
-,TRBV30,TRBJ2-5,-,CAWKKTLKETQYF,TGTGCCTGGAAGAAGACCCTAAAAGAGACCCAGTACTTC
-,TRBV6-1,TRBJ1-5,-,CASSGGPREPQHF,TGTGCCAGCAGTGGGGGCCCCAGGGAGCCCCAGCATTTT
-,TRBV7-9,TRBJ1-2,-,CASSLSDLGYTF,TGTGCCAGCAGCTTAAGTGATCTCGGCTACACCTTC
-,TRBV10-3,TRBJ1-5,-,CAISESESNQPQHF,TGTGCCATCAGTGAGTCGGAGAGCAATCAGCCCCAGCATTTT